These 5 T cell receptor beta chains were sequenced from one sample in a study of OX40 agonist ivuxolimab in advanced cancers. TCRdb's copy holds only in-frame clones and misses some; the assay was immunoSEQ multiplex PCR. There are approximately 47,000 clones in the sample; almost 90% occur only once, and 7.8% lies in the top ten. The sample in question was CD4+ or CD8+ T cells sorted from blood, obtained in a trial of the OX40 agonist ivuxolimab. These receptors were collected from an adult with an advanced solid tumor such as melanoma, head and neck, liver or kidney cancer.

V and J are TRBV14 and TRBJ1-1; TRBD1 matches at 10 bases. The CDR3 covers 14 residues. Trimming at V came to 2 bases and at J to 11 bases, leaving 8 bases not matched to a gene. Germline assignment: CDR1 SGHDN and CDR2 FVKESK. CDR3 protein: CASSQRQGANRAFF. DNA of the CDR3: TGTGCCAGCAGCCAACGACAGGGGGCAAATCGGGCTTTCTTT.

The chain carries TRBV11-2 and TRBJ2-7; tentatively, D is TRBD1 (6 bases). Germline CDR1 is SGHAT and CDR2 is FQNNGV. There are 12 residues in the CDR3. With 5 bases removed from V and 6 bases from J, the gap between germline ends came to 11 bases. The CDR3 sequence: CASSQQGGEQYF. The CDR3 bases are TGTGCCAGCAGCCAACAGGGCGGCGAGCAGTACTTC.

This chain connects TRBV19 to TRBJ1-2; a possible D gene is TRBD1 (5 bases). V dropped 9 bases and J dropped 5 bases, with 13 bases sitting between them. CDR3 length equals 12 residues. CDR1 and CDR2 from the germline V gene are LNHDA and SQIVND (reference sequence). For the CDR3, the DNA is TGTGCCAGCGAGGGACGGGTGTATGGCTACACCTTC. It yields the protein CASEGRVYGYTF.

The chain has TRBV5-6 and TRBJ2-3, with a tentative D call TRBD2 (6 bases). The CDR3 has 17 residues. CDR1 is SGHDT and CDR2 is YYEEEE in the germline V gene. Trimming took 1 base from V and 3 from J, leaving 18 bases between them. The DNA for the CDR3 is TGTGCCAGCAGCTTGTATGGGTTGGCGGGAACGACAGATACGCAGTATTTT. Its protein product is CASSLYGLAGTTDTQYF. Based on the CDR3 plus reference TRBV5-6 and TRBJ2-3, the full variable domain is DAGVTQSPTHLIKTRGQQVTLRCSPKSGHDTVSWYQQALGQGPQFIFQYYEEEERQRGNFPDRFSGHQFPNYSSELNVNALLLGDSALYLCASSLYGLAGTTDTQYFGPGTRLTVL.

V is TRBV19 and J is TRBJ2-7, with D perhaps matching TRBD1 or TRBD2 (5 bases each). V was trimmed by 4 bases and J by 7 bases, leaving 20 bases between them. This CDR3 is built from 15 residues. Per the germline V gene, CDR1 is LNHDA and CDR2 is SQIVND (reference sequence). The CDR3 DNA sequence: TGTGCCAGTAGTAACTTTCCCGGGGCTACGGGGGAGCAGTACTTC. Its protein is CASSNFPGATGEQYF.